A single T cell receptor beta chain is shown here with its context. The CDR3 spans 13 residues. V lost 5 bases, J lost 1 base, and 8 bases lay in between. Germline loops: CDR1 KGHSH, CDR2 LQKENI. As every portion of the isolated RNA was reverse transcribed, the sequencing read expressed TCRB transcripts. This table comes from immunoSEQ multiplex PCR, and its TCRdb copy is limited to in-frame clones, with some not included. The sample has 150,000 to 160,000 clones; 11% are singletons. The data derive from a study of beta chain features in type 1 diabetes. The sequenced sample consisted of central memory CD4+ T cells from blood. The J gene is TRBJ1-1, the V gene TRBV18; possibly TRBD1 for D (5 bases). The clonotype originates from a man younger than 35 in good health. CDR3 bases: TGTGCCAGCTCAACACAGGCGAACACTGAAGCTTTCTTT. Protein sequence: CASSTQANTEAFF.